There are many counts of the clone carrying this TCR beta chain. Its antigen is still unknown. This entry belongs to a study of CD8 T cells in ankylosing spondylitis. Study results and limitations: Typical of ankylosing spondylitis blood, it appeared, was a TCR beta motif of under 10 highly homologous variants.

TCRdb reprocessed the 5' RACE reads via MiXCR and lists one record per CDR3 protein. The sample includes a few hundred thousand distinct CDR3 sequences, about 7% of them seen just once. The CDR3 is 15 residues long. Deletions cut 5 bases from V and 0 bases from J, with 14 bases between. Germline V gene data show CDR1 as MDHEN and CDR2 as SYDVKM. This rearrangement joins TRBV28 to TRBJ2-7; D possibly corresponds to TRBD1 (6 bases). This receptor was taken from a male donor with ankylosing spondylitis. The sequenced sample consisted of blood, either unsorted or a sorted T cell fraction (not recorded which). CDR3 in DNA: TGTGCCAGCAGTAACAGGGTGAGAAGCTCCTACGAGCAGTACTTC. This translates into CASSNRVRSSYEQYF.